Each of the 24 T cell receptor beta chains below was sequenced from the same sample in a study of T-cell reconstitution after alpha-beta-depleted transplantation in children. Unique molecular identifiers were built into the TCRbeta library. From the PCR reads, TCRdb called clonotypes with MiXCR, one entry per CDR3 protein. Among about 350,000 distinct CDR3 sequences, 15% to 20% were seen once, and the ten largest hold around 41%. Sequences were derived from PBMCs, mostly from graft donor cells, sampled 360 days after TCRalphabeta/CD19-depleted stem cell transplant. The receptors here all came from a male patient aged 2-10 years who had a stem cell transplant for acute lymphoblastic leukemia, so the T cells may come from the graft donor.

The chain is built from TRBV28 and TRBJ2-5, with 12 bases that match TRBD2. The V segment lost 4 bases and the J segment 5 bases; nucleotides outside the gene matches: 8. Per the germline V gene, CDR1 is MDHEN and CDR2 is SYDVKM. The CDR3 loop spans 16 amino acids. The chain's CDR3 is CASSSRLAGVQETQYF. The CDR3 DNA is TGTGCCAGCAGTTCAAGACTAGCGGGAGTGCAGGAGACCCAGTACTTC.

Only a few counts were recorded for this clonotype. The chain carries TRBV7-6 and TRBJ2-7, with 9 bases lining up with TRBD2. This CDR3 spans 18 amino acids. After removal of 1 base from V and 0 bases from J, the junction contained 10 bases not matched to a gene. Germline CDR1 is SGHVS and CDR2 is FNYEAQ. The CDR3 sequence: CASSLGLAGSYSSYEQYF. CDR3 coding DNA: TGTGCCAGCAGCTTAGGCCTAGCGGGATCTTATAGCTCCTACGAGCAGTACTTC.

The V gene is TRBV12-5, the J gene TRBJ2-7; 8 bases line up with TRBD2. V dropped 6 bases and J dropped 2; count of bases not matched to a gene: 3. The length of the CDR3 is 13 residues. Looked up from germline, CDR1 is LGHNT and CDR2 is FRNRAP. DNA of the CDR3: TGTGCTAGTGGCGGGAGGGTACCCTACGAGCAGTACTTC. Translated: CASGGRVPYEQYF.

J is TRBJ1-2 and V is TRBV11-1; no reliable D call. The germline V and J ends were trimmed by 5 bases and 1 base, with 11 bases remaining between them. The germline V gene has CDR1 SGHAT and CDR2 FQDESV (reference sequence). The CDR3 is made up of 14 amino acids. CDR3 region: CASSNPTLNYGYTF. DNA of the CDR3: TGTGCCAGCAGCAACCCGACACTTAACTATGGCTACACCTTC.

This clonotype was recorded a few times. The gene calls are TRBV5-1 and TRBJ2-7, with 8 bases that match TRBD1. CDR1 and CDR2 from the germline V gene are SGHRS and YFSETQ. The CDR3 loop spans 17 amino acids. Losses at the gene ends were 0 bases for V and 1 base for J; bases not matched to a gene: 9. The CDR3 region is CASSLAAGTGGSYEQYF. The CDR3, as DNA: TGCGCCAGCAGCTTGGCCGCTGGGACAGGTGGATCCTACGAGCAGTACTTC.

This clonotype was seen a few times. The chain combines TRBV6-5 with TRBJ2-1; 10 bases line up with TRBD2. The CDR3 is made up of 16 amino acids. Germline CDR1 is MNHEY and CDR2 is SVGAGI. The trim removed 1 base at V and 7 bases at J, leaving 7 bases unmatched. DNA of the CDR3: TGTGCCAGCAGTTACTTTGGCCTAGCGGGAGATAATGAGCAGTTCTTC. It translates to CASSYFGLAGDNEQFF.

The chain has TRBV20-1 and TRBJ2-5, with D perhaps TRBD1 (6 bases). The CDR3 covers 15 residues. V was pared by 0 bases and J by 2 bases, with 13 bases between. Germline CDR1 reads DFQATT; CDR2 reads SNEGSKA (reference sequence). CDR3 sequence (DNA): TGCAGTGCTAGAGATTACAGGACAGCGCAAGAGACCCAGTACTTC. It yields the protein CSARDYRTAQETQYF.

The gene calls are TRBV12-3 or TRBV12-4 and TRBJ2-2; D is possibly TRBD1 (6 bases). Trimming took off 3 bases at V and 1 base at J, with 18 bases between the two ends. The CDR3 is made up of 18 amino acids. The CDR3 DNA sequence: TGTGCCAGCAGTTTGGGCCCGACAGGACTTCAGAACACCGGGGAGCTGTTTTTT. It specifies CASSLGPTGLQNTGELFF.

The chain joins TRBV6-1 to TRBJ1-4, with 8 bases fitting TRBD1. After removal of 7 bases from V and 1 base from J, the junction contained 2 bases not matched to a gene. The CDR3 has 14 residues. CDR1 and CDR2 (germline): MNHNS, SASEGT. The CDR3 DNA sequence: TGTGCCAGCACCAGGGGGCAAACTAATGAAAAACTGTTTTTT. Translated, it gives CASTRGQTNEKLFF.

Here the CDR3 DNA reads TGTGCCAGCAGCCAAGATCCGGGACTAGCGGGAGCTACCCGGGGTTACAATGAGCAGTTCTTC. This sequence encodes CASSQDPGLAGATRGYNEQFF. The chain combines TRBV4-2 with TRBJ2-1; 14 bases map to TRBD2. Losses at the gene ends were 0 bases for V and 4 bases for J; bases not matched to a gene: 14. The V gene's germline CDR1 is LGHNA and CDR2 YNFKEQ. The CDR3 contains 21 residues.

This clonotype was counted a few times. The chain employs TRBV2 and TRBJ1-2; D is unclear. CDR3 length: 14 amino acids. Looked up from germline, CDR1 is SNHLY and CDR2 is FYNNEI. The V and J ends lost 7 bases and 8 bases respectively, with 20 bases between them. The DNA of the CDR3 is TGTGCCAGCAACCGATTGCGGAGGGAAGGAGGCTACACCTTC. This translates into CASNRLRREGGYTF.

This clonotype appeared a few times. The CDR3 DNA follows: TGTGCCAGCAGCTCAGGACTAGCCCAAGAGACCCAGTACTTC. This translates into CASSSGLAQETQYF. V usage is TRBV5-4 and J usage is TRBJ2-5; 8 bases are a match to TRBD2. The junction had 2 bases not matched to a gene; V was cut back by 3 bases and J by 1 base. Germline CDR1 is SGHNT and CDR2 is YYREEE (reference sequence). This CDR3 is 14 amino acids long.

This chain uses TRBV9 with TRBJ2-7, with 8 bases that match TRBD2. V was clipped by 3 bases and J by 3 bases; unmatched bases: 17. Germline V lookup: CDR1 SGDLS, CDR2 YYNGEE. The CDR3 extends over 18 amino acids. The CDR3 sequence is CASSADASGGVIYYEQYF. The CDR3, as DNA: TGTGCCAGCAGCGCCGACGCCTCGGGGGGGGTCATATACTACGAGCAGTACTTC.

This chain connects TRBV20-1 to TRBJ2-7; 12 bases are a match to TRBD2. The trim removed 5 bases at V and 3 bases at J, leaving 8 bases unmatched. The CDR3 loop spans 15 amino acids. Per the germline V gene, CDR1 is DFQATT and CDR2 is SNEGSKA (reference sequence). The CDR3 loop reads CSAHGLAGGDYEQYF. The CDR3 nucleotides are TGCAGTGCTCACGGTCTAGCGGGAGGGGACTACGAGCAGTACTTC.

The chain recombines TRBV4-1 with TRBJ2-1; 7 nucleotides line up with TRBD2. Trimming removed 1 base from V and 5 bases from J; junction bases left unmatched: 5. The CDR3 spans 15 residues. Germline CDR1 reads MGHRA; CDR2 reads YSYEKL. This CDR3 reads CASSQGALADNEQFF. The CDR3 bases are TGCGCCAGCAGCCAAGGTGCCCTAGCGGACAATGAGCAGTTCTTC.

The V gene is TRBV10-3, the J gene TRBJ2-5; TRBD2 matches at 7 bases. The germline V gene encodes CDR1 ENHRY and CDR2 SYGVKD. The V and J ends lost 6 bases and 5 bases, in that order; junction bases with no gene match: 9. The CDR3 totals 14 residues. The chain's CDR3 is CAIRGREVWETQYF. The CDR3 DNA is TGTGCCATCAGAGGGAGGGAGGTTTGGGAGACCCAGTACTTC.

The rearrangement links TRBV20-1 to TRBJ2-1; D ambiguous. Trimming took off 4 bases at V and 2 bases at J, with 9 bases between the two ends. In germline, CDR1 is DFQATT, CDR2 SNEGSKA (reference sequence). The CDR3 has 13 residues. The CDR3 DNA reads as TGCAGTGCTAAGTTAGCTACCTACAATGAGCAGTTCTTC. This codes for CSAKLATYNEQFF.

The chain employs TRBV15 and TRBJ2-5; the D is unclear. Trimming removed 0 bases at V and 1 base at J, with 6 bases between. Germline V gene data show CDR1 as LNHNV and CDR2 as YYDKDF (reference sequence). The CDR3 totals 14 residues. CDR3: CATSRDDLQETQYF. In nucleotides, the CDR3 is TGTGCCACCAGCAGAGACGACCTCCAAGAGACCCAGTACTTC.

V gene TRBV30 combines with J gene TRBJ2-3; D gene unclear. The ends were cut back, 2 bases at V and 4 bases at J, with 4 bases in the middle. CDR3 length equals 11 residues. CDR1 is GTSNPN and CDR2 is SVGIG in the germline V gene (reference sequence). CDR3 in amino acids: CAWSPADTQYF. In DNA form, the CDR3 reads TGTGCCTGGAGTCCCGCAGATACGCAGTATTTT.

This clonotype occurred a few times. The genes are TRBV28 and TRBJ2-3; TRBD2 agrees at 8 bases. Per the germline V gene, CDR1 is MDHEN and CDR2 is SYDVKM. The CDR3 runs 14 residues. V lost 8 bases and J lost 0; bases outside the gene matches: 4. The CDR3 sequence: CASVLAGSTDTQYF. DNA for the CDR3: TGTGCCAGCGTATTAGCGGGGAGCACAGATACGCAGTATTTT.

This clonotype was seen at least ten times. The J gene is TRBJ2-3, the V gene TRBV28; D remains unclear. The CDR3 has 15 residues. The germline V gene has CDR1 MDHEN and CDR2 SYDVKM. V lost 3 bases to trimming and J lost 6 bases, with 16 bases between them. The CDR3 DNA reads TGTGCCAGCAGTTTTCCTCGGCTGCGGCGGGATACGCAGTATTTT. This sequence encodes CASSFPRLRRDTQYF.

This clonotype was counted a single time. The genes are TRBV4-3 and TRBJ2-2; TRBD2 is a possible D gene (6 bases). Germline V gives CDR1 LGHNA, CDR2 YSLEER. The V end was cut by 0 bases, the J end by 3 bases, with 14 bases between. CDR3 size: 17 residues. The CDR3 here is CASSQEPSGVDTGELFF. The CDR3 DNA sequence: TGCGCCAGCAGCCAAGAACCCTCGGGGGTCGACACCGGGGAGCTGTTTTTT.

This clonotype was found a few times. The chain combines TRBV28 with TRBJ2-7; D unclear. Trimming pared 1 base from V and 5 bases from J, leaving 3 bases between. CDR1 and CDR2 (germline): MDHEN, SYDVKM. This CDR3 comprises 11 residues. CDR3 in DNA: TGTGCCAGCAGTTTATACCACGAGCAGTACTTC. Amino acids: CASSLYHEQYF.

V is TRBV27 and J is TRBJ2-3; D gene unclear. V was pared by 3 bases and J by 1 base, with 11 bases between. The CDR3 runs to 15 residues. Per the germline V gene, CDR1 is MNHEY and CDR2 is SMNVEV (reference sequence). CDR3 in amino acids: CASSLGWVRTDTQYF. DNA of the CDR3: TGTGCCAGCAGTTTGGGGTGGGTTCGCACAGATACGCAGTATTTT.